This T cell receptor (beta chain) is drawn from a study of T cells in tuberculosis. Measured with immunoSEQ multiplex PCR; TCRdb has only the in-frame clones, and not every one. Here the sample spans nearly 60,000 clones, around 90% being singletons. The ends were cut back, 5 bases at V and 0 bases at J, with 7 bases in the middle. CDR3 length equals 13 residues. Germline CDR1 MDHEN, CDR2 SYDVKM. Study observations and caveats: The stringent gate may have excluded weak CD1B-GMM tetramer binders.

After thawing and overnight rest, PBMC were stained with GMM-loaded CD1B tetramer, viability dye and anti-CD3 for sorting. The CD1B tetramers carried C32 glucose monomycolate purified from Rhodococcus equi. Tetramer-sorted PBMC had been CD14 monocyte-depleted before freezing. The V and J genes are TRBV28 and TRBJ2-5; D is unresolved. The sequenced material came from CD1b-GMM tetramer-negative cells sorted from PBMCs. The source of this sequence is an adult woman with latent tuberculosis. CDR3 coding DNA: TGTGCCAGCAGTCTCAACTACCAAGAGACCCAGTACTTC. Protein product: CASSLNYQETQYF. Filled out from reference TRBV28 and TRBJ2-5, the complete variable domain reads DVKVTQSSRYLVKRTGEKVFLECVQDMDHENMFWYRQDPGLGLRLIYFSYDVKMKEKGDIPEGYSVSREKKERFSLILESASTNQTSMYLCASSLNYQETQYFGPGTRLLVL.